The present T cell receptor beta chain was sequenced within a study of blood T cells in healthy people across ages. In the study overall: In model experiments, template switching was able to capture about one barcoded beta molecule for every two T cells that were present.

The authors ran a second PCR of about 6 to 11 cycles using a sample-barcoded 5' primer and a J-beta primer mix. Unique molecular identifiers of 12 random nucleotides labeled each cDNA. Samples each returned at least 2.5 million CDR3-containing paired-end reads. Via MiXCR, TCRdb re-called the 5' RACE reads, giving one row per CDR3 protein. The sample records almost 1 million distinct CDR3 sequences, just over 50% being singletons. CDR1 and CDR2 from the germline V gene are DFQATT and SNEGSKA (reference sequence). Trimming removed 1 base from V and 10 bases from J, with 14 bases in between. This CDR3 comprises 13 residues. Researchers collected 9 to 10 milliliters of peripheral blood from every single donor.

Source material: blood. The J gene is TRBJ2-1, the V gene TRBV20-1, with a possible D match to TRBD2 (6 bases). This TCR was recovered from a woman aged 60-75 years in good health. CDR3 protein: CSARVGLSGEQFF. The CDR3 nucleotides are TGCAGTGCTAGAGTCGGACTATCCGGCGAGCAGTTCTTC.